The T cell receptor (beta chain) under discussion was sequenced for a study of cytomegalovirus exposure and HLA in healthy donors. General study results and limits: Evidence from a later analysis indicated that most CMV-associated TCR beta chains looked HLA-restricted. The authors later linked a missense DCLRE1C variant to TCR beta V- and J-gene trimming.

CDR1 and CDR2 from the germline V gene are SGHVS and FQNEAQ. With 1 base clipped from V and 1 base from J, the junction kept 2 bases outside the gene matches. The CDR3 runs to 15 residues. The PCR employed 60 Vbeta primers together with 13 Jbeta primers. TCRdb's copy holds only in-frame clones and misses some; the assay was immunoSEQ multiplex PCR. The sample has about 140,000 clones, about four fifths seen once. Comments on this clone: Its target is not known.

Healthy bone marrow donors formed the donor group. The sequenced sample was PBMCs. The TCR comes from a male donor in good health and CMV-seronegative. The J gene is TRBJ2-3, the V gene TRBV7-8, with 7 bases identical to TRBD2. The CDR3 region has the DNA TGTGCCAGCAGCTTAGAACGGGGGGGCACAGATACGCAGTATTTT. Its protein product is CASSLERGGTDTQYF.